The 5 T cell receptor beta chains listed next were all sequenced from one sample in a study of T cells in Graves' hyperthyroidism and ophthalmopathy. It was RNA transcripts that yielded the amplified TCR beta CDR3 regions. HTBI primers were used for first-round RT-PCR of the TCR CDR3. Using its own MiXCR run on the multiplex PCR reads, TCRdb lists one record per CDR3 protein. The table records about 270,000 distinct CDR3 sequences, almost 25% of them present only once. The sequenced material came from blood. These TCRs come from a middle-aged woman with Graves' ophthalmopathy.

This clonotype was recorded many times. The genes are TRBV11-2 and TRBJ2-2, with 10 positions matching TRBD1. There are 15 residues in the CDR3. The V gene's germline CDR1 is SGHAT and CDR2 FQNNGV. The V gene end was trimmed by 5 bases and the J gene end by 4 bases; junction bases not matched to a gene: 4. CDR3 region: CASSLGQGTTGELFF. In nucleotides, the CDR3 is TGTGCCAGCAGCCTGGGACAGGGGACCACCGGGGAGCTGTTTTTT.

In this sample, this clonotype turned up many times. The chain is built from TRBV6-1 and TRBJ2-7; D assignment may be TRBD1 or TRBD2 (7 bases each). The CDR3 length is 16 residues. Trimming took off 4 bases at V and 2 bases at J, with 18 bases between the two ends. Germline V gene sequence: CDR1 MNHNS, CDR2 SASEGT. The CDR3 region is CASSVQGGGGTYEQYF. DNA for the CDR3: TGTGCCAGCAGTGTCCAGGGGGGAGGGGGTACCTACGAGCAGTACTTC.

This clonotype was detected only a few times. This chain links TRBV12-3 or TRBV12-4 with TRBJ1-5; D is ambiguous. With 4 bases removed from V and 4 bases from J, the gap between germline ends came to 11 bases. This CDR3 has 14 residues. The CDR3 is CASSSSHINQPQHF. CDR3 coding DNA: TGTGCCAGCAGTTCATCCCACATTAATCAGCCCCAGCATTTT.

The V gene is TRBV19, the J gene TRBJ2-7, with 9 bases matching TRBD1. The CDR3 has 15 amino acids. V was clipped by 5 bases and J by 5 bases; unmatched bases: 10. In germline, CDR1 is LNHDA, CDR2 SQIVND (reference sequence). This chain's CDR3 is CASSQPGQGVDEQYF. CDR3 DNA sequence: TGTGCCAGTAGTCAACCGGGACAGGGAGTCGACGAGCAGTACTTC. The whole variable domain, filled in from reference TRBV19 and TRBJ2-7, reads DGGITQSPKYLFRKEGQNVTLSCEQNLNHDAMYWYRQDPGQGLRLIYYSQIVNDFQKGDIAEGYSVSREKKESFPLTVTSAQKNPTAFYLCASSQPGQGVDEQYFGPGTRLTVT.

The chain uses TRBV6-5 and TRBJ2-7; D is unresolved. Trimming removed 0 bases at V and 2 bases at J, with 8 bases between. The CDR3 length is 14 residues. Germline lookup yields CDR1 MNHEY and CDR2 SVGAGI. The CDR3 is CASSYSHGTYEQYF. In DNA form, the CDR3 reads TGTGCCAGCAGTTACTCCCATGGAACCTACGAGCAGTACTTC.